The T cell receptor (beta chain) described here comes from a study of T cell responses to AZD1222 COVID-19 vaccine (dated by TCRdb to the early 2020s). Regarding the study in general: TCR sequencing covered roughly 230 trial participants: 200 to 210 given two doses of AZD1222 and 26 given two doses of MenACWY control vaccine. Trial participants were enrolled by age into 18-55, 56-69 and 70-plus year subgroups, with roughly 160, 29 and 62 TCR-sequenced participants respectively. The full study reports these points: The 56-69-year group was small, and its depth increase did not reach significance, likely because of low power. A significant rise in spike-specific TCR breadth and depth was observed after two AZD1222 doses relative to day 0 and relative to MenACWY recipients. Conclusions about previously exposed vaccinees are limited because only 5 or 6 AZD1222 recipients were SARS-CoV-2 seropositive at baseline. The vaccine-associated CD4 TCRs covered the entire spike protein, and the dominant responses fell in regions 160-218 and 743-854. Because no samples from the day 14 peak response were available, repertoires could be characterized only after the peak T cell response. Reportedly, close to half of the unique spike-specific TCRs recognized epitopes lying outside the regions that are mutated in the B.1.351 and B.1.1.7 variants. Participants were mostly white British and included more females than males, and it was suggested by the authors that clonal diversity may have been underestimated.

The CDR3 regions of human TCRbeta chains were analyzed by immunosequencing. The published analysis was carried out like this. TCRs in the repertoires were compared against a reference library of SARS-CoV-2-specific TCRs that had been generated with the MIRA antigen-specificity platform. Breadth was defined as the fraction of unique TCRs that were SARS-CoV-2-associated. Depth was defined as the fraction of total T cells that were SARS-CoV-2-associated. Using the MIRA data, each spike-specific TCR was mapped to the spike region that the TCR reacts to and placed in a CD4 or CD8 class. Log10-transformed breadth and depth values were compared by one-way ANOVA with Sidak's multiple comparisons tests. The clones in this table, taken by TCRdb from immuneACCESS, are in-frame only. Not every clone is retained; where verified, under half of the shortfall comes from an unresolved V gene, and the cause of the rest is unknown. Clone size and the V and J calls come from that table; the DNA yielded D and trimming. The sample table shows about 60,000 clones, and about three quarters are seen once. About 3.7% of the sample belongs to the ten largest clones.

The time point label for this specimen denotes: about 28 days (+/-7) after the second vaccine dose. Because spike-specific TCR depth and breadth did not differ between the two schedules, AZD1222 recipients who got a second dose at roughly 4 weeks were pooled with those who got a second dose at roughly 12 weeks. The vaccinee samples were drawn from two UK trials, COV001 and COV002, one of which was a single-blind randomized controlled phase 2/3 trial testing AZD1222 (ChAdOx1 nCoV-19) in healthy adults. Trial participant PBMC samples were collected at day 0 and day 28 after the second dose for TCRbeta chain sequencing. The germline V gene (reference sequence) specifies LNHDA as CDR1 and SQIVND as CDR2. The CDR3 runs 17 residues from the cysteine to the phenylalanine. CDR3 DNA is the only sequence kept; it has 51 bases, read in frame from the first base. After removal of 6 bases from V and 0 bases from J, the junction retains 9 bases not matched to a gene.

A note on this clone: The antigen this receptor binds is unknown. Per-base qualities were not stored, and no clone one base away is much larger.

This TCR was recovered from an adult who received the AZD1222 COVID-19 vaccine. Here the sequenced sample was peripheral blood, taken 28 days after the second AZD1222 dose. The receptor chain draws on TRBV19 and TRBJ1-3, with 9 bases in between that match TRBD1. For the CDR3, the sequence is CASRGGTGIYSGNTIYF. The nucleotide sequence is TGTGCCAGTAGAGGAGGGACAGGGATCTACTCTGGAAACACCATATATTTT.